Presented here are 21 T cell receptor beta chains from one specimen sequenced in a study of blood T cell repertoires in COVID-19. Assay used: immunoSEQ multiplex PCR; TCRdb lists only in-frame clones, some missing. This table has 150,000 or so clones, approximately 88% appearing once. The sequenced material came from peripheral blood. These receptor sequences come from a man aged 45-60 years with acute or convalescent COVID-19.

This chain connects TRBV5-1 to TRBJ1-4, with 9 bases fitting TRBD1. Germline V CDR1 and CDR2: SGHRS, YFSETQ. J lost 7 bases, V lost 7 bases, and 14 bases had no gene match. The CDR3 is made up of 16 amino acids. The CDR3 DNA sequence: TGCGCCAGCGCTTCGGAAACAGGGGGCTTGAGTGAAAAACTGTTTTTT. This sequence encodes CASASETGGLSEKLFF.

The chain is built from TRBV10-2 and TRBJ2-5; D may be TRBD1 (6 bases). This CDR3 contains 13 residues. Germline CDR1 is WSHSY and CDR2 is SAAADI. V was trimmed by 2 bases and J by 3 bases, leaving 7 bases between them. The CDR3 region has the DNA TGCGCCAGCAGTGAGAGGGGGAAAGAGACCCAGTACTTC. As protein: CASSERGKETQYF.

The gene calls are TRBV19 and TRBJ1-1; 10 positions match TRBD1. The V gene's germline CDR1 is LNHDA and CDR2 SQIVND (reference sequence). There are 14 residues in the CDR3. After removal of 4 bases from V and 4 bases from J, the junction contained 3 bases not matched to a gene. The chain's CDR3 is CASSRQGASTEAFF. The CDR3 DNA sequence: TGTGCCAGTAGTAGACAGGGGGCATCCACTGAAGCTTTCTTT.

This chain uses TRBV10-3 with TRBJ1-4; 7 bases fit TRBD1. The CDR3 totals 14 residues. Germline V gives CDR1 ENHRY, CDR2 SYGVKD. With 3 bases clipped from V and 7 bases from J, the junction kept 5 bases outside the gene matches. The CDR3 here is CAISERQGGEKLFF. CDR3 coding DNA: TGTGCCATCAGTGAACGACAGGGAGGTGAAAAACTGTTTTTT.

The chain employs TRBV5-1 and TRBJ1-4; D is undetermined. The CDR3 runs to 15 residues. V shed 0 bases and J shed 0 bases, with 6 bases lying between them. Per germline, CDR1 SGHRS and CDR2 YFSETQ. CDR3 sequence (DNA): TGCGCCAGCAGCTTGGGTAGCACAACTAATGAAAAACTGTTTTTT. Translation: CASSLGSTTNEKLFF.

The V call is TRBV7-9, the J call TRBJ1-3; D unresolved. Germline V gene lookup returns CDR1 SEHNR and CDR2 FQNEAQ (reference sequence). The CDR3 covers 14 residues. V was pared by 1 base and J by 4 bases, with 8 bases between. The CDR3 bases are TGTGCCAGCAGCTTAGTATCCAGGGGAAACACCATATATTTT. This encodes CASSLVSRGNTIYF.

The V and J genes are TRBV6-1 and TRBJ1-3; D possibly corresponds to TRBD1 (6 bases). Trimming cost V 7 bases and J 10 bases, with 17 bases left between them. Germline V gene sequence: CDR1 MNHNS, CDR2 SASEGT. The CDR3 spans 13 residues. The CDR3 coding sequence is TGTGCCAGCAAAGGACAGTCGGAAGGAACCATATATTTT. The encoded protein is CASKGQSEGTIYF.

The chain joins TRBV27 to TRBJ2-7; 7 bases fit TRBD2. V shed 5 bases and J 2 bases; nucleotides not matched to a gene: 12. The CDR3 contains 16 residues. Looked up from germline, CDR1 is MNHEY and CDR2 is SMNVEV (reference sequence). CDR3 protein: CASSRAAGTQTYEQYF. CDR3 in DNA: TGTGCCAGCAGTCGGGCAGCGGGAACCCAGACCTACGAGCAGTACTTC.

This chain joins TRBV7-2 and TRBJ2-7; TRBD2 aligns across 15 bases. The V segment lost 3 bases and the J segment 6 bases; nucleotides outside the gene matches: 0. CDR3 length: 14 amino acids. The germline CDR1 and CDR2 sequences are SGHTA and FQGNSA. This CDR3 reads CASSLGLAGGEQYF. For the CDR3, the DNA is TGTGCCAGCAGCTTGGGACTAGCGGGAGGCGAGCAGTACTTC. The whole variable domain, filled in from reference TRBV7-2 and TRBJ2-7, reads GAGVSQSPSNKVTEKGKDVELRCDPISGHTALYWYRQSLGQGLEFLIYFQGNSAPDKSGLPSDRFSAERTGGSVSTLTIQRTQQEDSAVYLCASSLGLAGGEQYFGPGTRLTVT.

V is TRBV11-2 and J is TRBJ1-5; no reliable D call. Germline CDR1 and CDR2: SGHAT and FQNNGV. This CDR3 has 13 amino acids. V was pared by 2 bases and J by 7 bases, with 9 bases between. CDR3: CASSLSTGQPQHF. CDR3 coding DNA: TGTGCCAGCAGCTTATCGACGGGGCAGCCCCAGCATTTT. Looking up the rest from reference TRBV11-2 and TRBJ1-5 gives the full variable domain: EAGVAQSPRYKIIEKRQSVAFWCNPISGHATLYWYQQILGQGPKLLIQFQNNGVVDDSQLPKDRFSAERLKGVDSTLKIQPAKLEDSAVYLCASSLSTGQPQHFGDGTRLSIL.

The chain combines TRBV12-3 or TRBV12-4 with TRBJ2-7, with D possibly TRBD2 on 7 matching bases. This CDR3 region has 13 residues. V gave up 3 bases and J gave up 6 bases, with 12 bases separating them. CDR3 residues: CASSFWGGGEQYF. The CDR3 DNA reads as TGTGCCAGCAGTTTTTGGGGGGGCGGCGAGCAGTACTTC.

J is TRBJ1-1 and V is TRBV29-1, with 7 bases fitting TRBD1. This CDR3 contains 16 residues. The junction had 17 bases not matched to a gene; V was cut back by 0 bases and J by 10 bases. CDR1 SQVTM and CDR2 ANQGSEA come from the germline V gene. The CDR3 spells CSVEDTGASLGNRAFF. In DNA form, the CDR3 reads TGCAGCGTTGAAGATACAGGGGCCTCGCTGGGTAACCGAGCTTTCTTT.

This sequence joins TRBV15 and TRBJ2-2, with 8 bases matching TRBD2. The CDR3 covers 16 residues. Germline CDR1 is LNHNV and CDR2 is YYDKDF (reference sequence). V was clipped by 1 base and J by 1 base; unmatched bases: 2. In nucleotides, the CDR3 is TGTGCCACCAGCAGAGGGACTAGCCGGAACACCGGGGAGCTGTTTTTT. Translated: CATSRGTSRNTGELFF.

The chain has TRBV5-1 and TRBJ1-2; a possible D gene is TRBD1 (5 bases). The germline gives CDR1 SGHRS, CDR2 YFSETQ. V was trimmed by 0 bases and J by 3 bases, leaving 15 bases between them. The CDR3 has 16 residues. The CDR3 DNA sequence: TGCGCCAGCAGCTTGGCCGGCCTGGGGCAGTACTATGGCTACACCTTC. It yields the protein CASSLAGLGQYYGYTF. The entire variable domain, with the rest obtained from reference TRBV5-1 and TRBJ1-2, is as follows: KAGVTQTPRYLIKTRGQQVTLSCSPISGHRSVSWYQQTPGQGLQFLFEYFSETQRNKGNFPGRFSGRQFSNSRSEMNVSTLELGDSALYLCASSLAGLGQYYGYTFGSGTRLTVV.

The V and J genes are TRBV19 and TRBJ2-3, with a tentative D call TRBD2 (6 bases). The ends were cut back, 8 bases at V and 5 bases at J, with 17 bases in the middle. Germline-derived CDR1 and CDR2 are LNHDA and SQIVND (reference sequence). The CDR3 covers 14 residues. CDR3 sequence (DNA): TGTGCCAGTTGGGGTAGCGGAACCGGAGATACGCAGTATTTT. It codes for CASWGSGTGDTQYF.

J is TRBJ2-7 and V is TRBV5-6; 9 nucleotides line up with TRBD1. The CDR3 is 17 residues long. The J segment lost 3 bases and the V segment lost 3 bases, leaving 13 bases of the junction unmatched. CDR1 and CDR2 from the germline V gene are SGHDT and YYEEEE. As DNA, the CDR3 is TGTGCCAGCAGCTACGGGACAGGGTCCTATCTCAGCTACGAGCAGTACTTC. This encodes CASSYGTGSYLSYEQYF. The entire variable domain, with the rest obtained from reference TRBV5-6 and TRBJ2-7, is as follows: DAGVTQSPTHLIKTRGQQVTLRCSPKSGHDTVSWYQQALGQGPQFIFQYYEEEERQRGNFPDRFSGHQFPNYSSELNVNALLLGDSALYLCASSYGTGSYLSYEQYFGPGTRLTVT.

This chain joins TRBV7-2 and TRBJ1-6, with D maybe TRBD1 (6 bases). Trimming took off 2 bases at V and 7 bases at J, with 9 bases between the two ends. The germline gives CDR1 SGHTA, CDR2 FQGNSA. This CDR3 has 14 amino acids. This CDR3 reads CASSLTGMNSPLHF. The CDR3 nucleotides read TGTGCCAGCAGCTTAACAGGGATGAATTCACCCCTCCACTTT.

The chain has TRBV15 and TRBJ2-1; maybe TRBD1 (6 bases). The CDR3 extends over 16 amino acids. The V gene lost 8 bases and the J gene lost 6 bases, with 23 bases spanning the gap. From germline, CDR1 is LNHNV and CDR2 YYDKDF (reference sequence). The CDR3 bases are TGTGCCACCGGACAGATCCGGTACAGTACTTTCAATGAGCAGTTCTTC. It translates to CATGQIRYSTFNEQFF. Together with reference TRBV15 and TRBJ2-1, the CDR3 gives the full variable domain: DAMVIQNPRYQVTQFGKPVTLSCSQTLNHNVMYWYQQKSSQAPKLLFHYYDKDFNNEADTPDNFQSRRPNTSFCFLDIRSPGLGDTAMYLCATGQIRYSTFNEQFFGPGTRLTVL.

This clone was observed a handful of times. The chain joins TRBV28 to TRBJ2-7, with TRBD1 identical over 8 bases. The CDR3 runs to 12 residues. V was clipped by 7 bases and J by 3 bases; unmatched bases: 2. From germline, CDR1 is MDHEN and CDR2 SYDVKM. The CDR3 reads CASTDRGYEQYF. DNA of the CDR3: TGTGCCAGCACCGACAGGGGCTACGAGCAGTACTTC.

CDR3 nucleotides: TGTGCCAGTAGTATGACGACTAGCGGGAGAGGAGAGACCCAGTACTTC. It specifies CASSMTTSGRGETQYF. The rearrangement uses TRBV19 and TRBJ2-5; 12 bases are shared with TRBD2. This CDR3 spans 16 amino acids. Per the germline V gene, CDR1 is LNHDA and CDR2 is SQIVND (reference sequence). V lost 3 bases to trimming and J lost 4 bases; unmatched junction nucleotides: 6. Drawing the rest from reference TRBV19 and TRBJ2-5, the complete variable domain is DGGITQSPKYLFRKEGQNVTLSCEQNLNHDAMYWYRQDPGQGLRLIYYSQIVNDFQKGDIAEGYSVSREKKESFPLTVTSAQKNPTAFYLCASSMTTSGRGETQYFGPGTRLLVL.

This chain connects TRBV6-1 to TRBJ1-1, with TRBD1 matching 7 bases. Per germline, CDR1 MNHNS and CDR2 SASEGT. The V gene end was trimmed by 3 bases and the J gene end by 6 bases; junction bases not matched to a gene: 7. This CDR3 comprises 14 residues. CDR3 protein: CASSDPQGGSEAFF. In DNA form, the CDR3 reads TGTGCCAGCAGTGATCCCCAGGGGGGTTCTGAAGCTTTCTTT.